This T cell receptor beta chain was obtained from a study of T cell responses to AZD1222 COVID-19 vaccine. Profiled with immunoSEQ multiplex PCR; TCRdb holds only in-frame clones, not every one. Among over 85,000 clones listed, around nine tenths were seen once. The CDR3 consists of 15 residues. Germline assignment: CDR1 SGDLS and CDR2 YYNGEE. V was shortened by 0 bases and J by 3 bases, with 12 bases between the two germline ends. The TCR sequence derives from an adult who received the AZD1222 COVID-19 vaccine. The sample consisted of peripheral blood, taken 28 days after the second AZD1222 dose. This sequence joins TRBV9 and TRBJ1-2; a possible D gene is TRBD1 (5 bases). The CDR3 is CASSVGMGRDYGYTF. Written as DNA, the CDR3 is TGTGCCAGCAGCGTAGGGATGGGGCGAGACTATGGCTACACCTTC.